The 30 T cell receptor beta chains below all came from one sample that was sequenced in a study of T cell repertoires in cytomegalovirus infection. TCRdb ran MiXCR on the reads and lists one entry per CDR3 protein. This table has 570,000 or so distinct CDR3 sequences, 40% appearing once. These receptors have no identified antigens. Source: cultured PBMCs, taken from culture after CMV antigen stimulation. These receptors were obtained from a human donor in good health (CMV status not recorded). Some clones in this sample may be carry-over from other donors' samples.

This clonotype was seen repeatedly, ten times or more. The chain employs TRBV7-2 and TRBJ1-2, with D unclear. The CDR3 runs 13 residues. Trimming stripped 1 base from V and 5 bases from J, with 8 bases between. Germline V gene data show CDR1 as SGHTA and CDR2 as FQGNSA. The DNA of the CDR3 is TGTGCCAGCAGCTTAGGGAACATATATGGCTACACCTTC. This encodes CASSLGNIYGYTF. The complete variable domain, with remaining parts taken from reference TRBV7-2 and TRBJ1-2, reads GAGVSQSPSNKVTEKGKDVELRCDPISGHTALYWYRQSLGQGLEFLIYFQGNSAPDKSGLPSDRFSAERTGGSVSTLTIQRTQQEDSAVYLCASSLGNIYGYTFGSGTRLTVV.

This clonotype was counted between two and nine times. The V and J genes are TRBV7-2 and TRBJ2-7; TRBD2 is a possible D gene (5 bases). Germline-derived CDR1 and CDR2 are SGHTA and FQGNSA. V was trimmed by 1 base and J by 2 bases, leaving 15 bases between them. The length of the CDR3 is 16 residues. This CDR3 is CASSLGGIRSPYEQYF. CDR3 coding DNA: TGTGCCAGCAGCTTAGGAGGGATTCGTTCTCCCTACGAGCAGTACTTC.

This clonotype was observed a few times. This chain joins TRBV12-3 or TRBV12-4 and TRBJ2-2; D is uncertain. Trimming took off 5 bases at V and 4 bases at J, with 14 bases between the two ends. This CDR3 has 15 amino acids. The chain's CDR3 is CASSPAGSRTGELFF. The CDR3 DNA sequence: TGTGCCAGCAGTCCCGCCGGGTCCCGCACCGGGGAGCTGTTTTTT.

The rearrangement links TRBV7-9 to TRBJ2-3; 11 bases agree with TRBD2. CDR1 is SEHNR, CDR2 FQNEAQ, per germline (reference sequence). The trim removed 7 bases at V and 6 bases at J, leaving 9 bases unmatched. The CDR3 contains 15 residues. CDR3 sequence: CASTLIAGGLDTQYF. CDR3 nucleotide sequence: TGTGCCAGCACCCTTATAGCGGGAGGGCTGGATACGCAGTATTTT.

The rearrangement uses TRBV11-2 and TRBJ2-7; no clear D gene. V lost 2 bases, J lost 6 bases, and 20 bases lay in between. CDR1 and CDR2 (germline): SGHAT, FQNNGV. The CDR3 extends over 16 amino acids. CDR3 amino acids: CASSLRGYPSPSEQYF. CDR3 sequence (DNA): TGTGCCAGCAGCTTACGCGGTTACCCCTCCCCAAGCGAGCAGTACTTC.

In this sample, this clonotype turned up many times. This chain connects TRBV28 to TRBJ1-2; D is unresolved. Germline V gene sequence: CDR1 MDHEN, CDR2 SYDVKM. The V end lost 7 bases, the J end lost 4 bases, and 16 bases lay between the germline ends. CDR3 size: 14 residues. The chain's CDR3 is CASNAGGGAYGYTF. The CDR3 DNA reads as TGTGCCAGCAATGCGGGAGGAGGTGCCTATGGCTACACCTTC.

The V gene is TRBV20-1, the J gene TRBJ1-5; 10 nucleotides align to TRBD1. CDR3 size: 18 residues. V gave up 0 bases and J gave up 0 bases; unmatched junction bases: 8. Germline lookup yields CDR1 DFQATT and CDR2 SNEGSKA (reference sequence). CDR3 in amino acids: CSARDLRDRGYSNQPQHF. The CDR3 DNA reads as TGCAGTGCTAGAGATCTGCGGGACAGGGGCTATAGCAATCAGCCCCAGCATTTT.

The chain employs TRBV12-3 or TRBV12-4 and TRBJ2-2; a possible D gene is TRBD1 (6 bases). The V end was cut by 5 bases, the J end by 6 bases, with 10 bases between. This CDR3 has 13 residues. The CDR3 bases are TGTGCCAGCAGTCCAGGGGACCCCGGGGAGCTGTTTTTT. This codes for CASSPGDPGELFF.

J is TRBJ1-4 and V is TRBV7-2; TRBD1 aligns across 12 bases. Germline V lookup: CDR1 SGHTA, CDR2 FQGNSA. V gave up 5 bases and J gave up 3 bases; unmatched junction bases: 19. CDR3 length: 21 amino acids. CDR3 in amino acids: CASSPLPIRDRGLVANEKLFF. CDR3 coding DNA: TGTGCCAGCAGCCCTCTACCAATTCGGGACAGGGGGCTGGTGGCTAATGAAAAACTGTTTTTT.

The V gene is TRBV20-1, the J gene TRBJ2-2, with 7 bases fitting TRBD1. Germline values: CDR1 DFQATT, CDR2 SNEGSKA (reference sequence). V dropped 3 bases and J dropped 0; count of bases not matched to a gene: 7. CDR3 length equals 16 residues. This CDR3 reads CSARDSGTANTGELFF. The CDR3 DNA sequence: TGCAGTGCTAGGGACTCCGGGACAGCGAACACCGGGGAGCTGTTTTTT.

The chain uses TRBV14 and TRBJ2-7; D is possibly TRBD1 (6 bases). CDR1 is SGHDN and CDR2 is FVKESK in the germline V gene. The germline V and J ends were trimmed by 6 bases and 3 bases, with 15 bases remaining between them. This CDR3 is built from 14 residues. CDR3 bases: TGTGCCAGCAGTTCCACTGGACAGTTCTACGAGCAGTACTTC. This encodes CASSSTGQFYEQYF.

In this sample, this clonotype turned up a few times. The V call is TRBV10-3, the J call TRBJ1-2, with D maybe TRBD1 (6 bases). V was cut by 5 bases and J by 8 bases, with 21 bases left in between. This CDR3 contains 15 residues. Germline V gene data show CDR1 as ENHRY and CDR2 as SYGVKD. The CDR3 region is CAISINWTVVMGYTF. DNA of the CDR3: TGTGCCATCAGTATCAACTGGACAGTGGTTATGGGCTACACCTTC.

The table lists this clonotype with a few counts. V is TRBV7-2 and J is TRBJ2-1; D is possibly TRBD2 (7 bases). Germline CDR1 reads SGHTA; CDR2 reads FQGNSA. There are 19 residues in the CDR3. Trimming pared 3 bases from V and 0 bases from J, leaving 21 bases between. CDR3 DNA: TGTGCCAGCAGCTTTTCACGGGGGGCCCCCCTTAGCTCCTACAATGAGCAGTTCTTC. Residues: CASSFSRGAPLSSYNEQFF.

The table lists this clonotype with many counts. The chain joins TRBV6-1 to TRBJ1-1; the match to TRBD1 covers 10 bases. Germline V gene data show CDR1 as MNHNS and CDR2 as SASEGT. Germline trimming cut 5 bases from V and 7 bases from J; bases unmatched to any gene: 13. This CDR3 spans 16 amino acids. The CDR3 is CASSLDRGLYSGEAFF. The CDR3, as DNA: TGTGCCAGCAGTCTAGACAGGGGGCTATATTCGGGTGAAGCTTTCTTT.

The chain links TRBV10-3 to TRBJ2-3; D is perhaps TRBD2 (5 bases). The CDR3 runs 14 residues. Germline CDR1 reads ENHRY; CDR2 reads SYGVKD. The V and J ends lost 11 bases and 2 bases respectively, with 17 bases between them. CDR3 in DNA: TGTGCCTCCGCCGCCAGCGGAACCACAGATACGCAGTATTTT. Translated, it gives CASAASGTTDTQYF.

The chain is built from TRBV12-3 or TRBV12-4 and TRBJ1-5, with 8 positions matching TRBD1. The CDR3 is 15 residues long. V shed 6 bases, J shed 4 bases, and the junction held 8 bases outside the gene matches. CDR3 nucleotides: TGTGCCAGCAGGGGGGGGACAGGAGGTAATCAGCCCCAGCATTTT. Its protein product is CASRGGTGGNQPQHF.

This clonotype was seen at least ten times. V gene TRBV7-2 combines with J gene TRBJ2-3; maybe TRBD2 (5 bases). This CDR3 contains 15 residues. CDR1 is SGHTA and CDR2 is FQGNSA in the germline V gene. Trimming removed 5 bases from V and 0 bases from J, with 12 bases in between. The CDR3 DNA follows: TGTGCCAGCAGCCCCGCCTGGACTAGCACAGATACGCAGTATTTT. Translation gives CASSPAWTSTDTQYF.

This clonotype was found a few times. The rearrangement uses TRBV7-2 and TRBJ1-6; 10 bases match TRBD1. V trimming: 0 bases; J trimming: 10 bases; junction bases outside the gene matches: 3. The CDR3 is 15 amino acids. Germline CDR1 is SGHTA and CDR2 is FQGNSA. CDR3 protein: CASSLAGTGESPLHF. The CDR3 coding sequence is TGTGCCAGCAGCTTAGCAGGGACAGGGGAGTCACCCCTCCACTTT.

The chain uses TRBV7-4 and TRBJ1-5; tentative D call: TRBD1 (5 bases). CDR3 length equals 14 residues. V was clipped by 5 bases and J by 7 bases, with 15 bases between them. The germline CDR1 and CDR2 sequences are SGHVT and SQSDAQ. The CDR3 DNA follows: TGTGCCAGCAGCGCGAAGGGTAGGGACCAGCCCCAGCATTTT. Encoded protein: CASSAKGRDQPQHF.

The V call is TRBV7-8, the J call TRBJ1-4, with no clear D. V shed 2 bases and J shed 0 bases, with 10 bases lying between them. The CDR3 covers 16 residues. Germline V gives CDR1 SGHVS, CDR2 FQNEAQ. The DNA of the CDR3 is TGTGCCAGCAGCTTACGGGCTTCTGCAACTAATGAAAAACTGTTTTTT. Translation gives CASSLRASATNEKLFF.

The V gene is TRBV12-3 or TRBV12-4, the J gene TRBJ1-5; D unresolved. V was pared by 6 bases and J by 5 bases, with 5 bases between. The length of the CDR3 is 11 residues. This chain's CDR3 is CASSRDQPQHF. CDR3 DNA sequence: TGTGCCAGCAGCCGTGATCAGCCCCAGCATTTT.

This clonotype appeared many times. The chain is built from TRBV7-2 and TRBJ1-2; 7 bases map to TRBD1. V lost 5 bases and J lost 0; bases outside the gene matches: 6. The CDR3 length is 15 residues. CDR1 SGHTA and CDR2 FQGNSA come from the germline V gene. This CDR3 reads CASSAQGQPNYGYTF. The CDR3 nucleotides are TGTGCCAGCAGCGCCCAGGGACAGCCTAACTATGGCTACACCTTC.

This clonotype showed up many times. This chain links TRBV7-2 with TRBJ2-4; 7 bases map to TRBD1. The CDR3 has 14 amino acids. The V gene end was trimmed by 5 bases and the J gene end by 2 bases; junction bases not matched to a gene: 3. The germline V gene encodes CDR1 SGHTA and CDR2 FQGNSA. The CDR3 bases are TGTGCCAGCAGCCAGGACAGGCCCAAAAACATTCAGTACTTC. Translated: CASSQDRPKNIQYF.

This clonotype was counted between two and nine times. The rearrangement joins TRBV24-1 to TRBJ2-5, with D perhaps TRBD1 or TRBD2 (5 bases each). V lost 1 base to trimming and J lost 5 bases, with 16 bases between them. CDR3 length: 16 amino acids. Germline V gene data show CDR1 as KGHDR and CDR2 as SFDVKD. Here the CDR3 reads CATSDLVAGSGETQYF. The CDR3 DNA sequence: TGTGCCACCAGTGATTTAGTTGCAGGGTCGGGGGAGACCCAGTACTTC.

Only a few counts were recorded for this clonotype. The V gene is TRBV6-5, the J gene TRBJ1-4, with 9 bases identical to TRBD1. Germline V CDR1 and CDR2: MNHEY, SVGAGI. The CDR3 length is 16 residues. Trimming cost V 6 bases and J 4 bases; bases outside gene matches: 9. The CDR3 is CASRPEPDRGNEKLFF. In nucleotides, the CDR3 is TGTGCCAGCAGGCCAGAGCCGGACAGGGGTAATGAAAAACTGTTTTTT.

The rearrangement uses TRBV6-1 and TRBJ1-4; D perhaps matches TRBD1 (6 bases). CDR1 is MNHNS, CDR2 SASEGT, per germline. This CDR3 comprises 17 residues. Trimming cost V 5 bases and J 5 bases, with 21 bases left between them. The CDR3 DNA follows: TGTGCCAGCAGTATCCACCCAAGCGGGACAAGGAATGAAAAACTGTTTTTT. Translation gives CASSIHPSGTRNEKLFF.

This clonotype has just a few counts. The chain combines TRBV6-1 with TRBJ2-3; no definite D call. The CDR3 sequence is 11 residues long. CDR1 MNHNS and CDR2 SASEGT come from the germline V gene. Trimming pared 2 bases from V and 6 bases from J, leaving 3 bases between. The CDR3 sequence: CASSEIDTQYF. The CDR3 DNA follows: TGTGCCAGCAGTGAAATCGATACGCAGTATTTT.

This clonotype was observed many times. The chain joins TRBV7-2 to TRBJ2-5; D is uncertain. The CDR3 loop spans 14 amino acids. The germline gives CDR1 SGHTA, CDR2 FQGNSA. V shed 0 bases and J shed 2 bases, with 7 bases lying between them. The CDR3 sequence is CASSLATRQETQYF. For the CDR3, the DNA is TGTGCCAGCAGCTTAGCGACCCGGCAAGAGACCCAGTACTTC.

V gene TRBV6-6 combines with J gene TRBJ1-6; D is unclear. Trimming cost V 2 bases and J 0 bases, with 8 bases left between them. Per the germline V gene, CDR1 is MNHNY and CDR2 is SVGAGI (reference sequence). The CDR3 has 16 amino acids. The CDR3 sequence is CASSYDTSSYNSPLHF. In nucleotides, the CDR3 is TGTGCCAGCAGTTACGACACGAGCTCCTATAATTCACCCCTCCACTTT.

The table lists this clonotype with a count of one. The chain has TRBV6-2 or TRBV6-3 and TRBJ2-3; the match to TRBD1 covers 8 bases. CDR3 size: 16 residues. From germline, CDR1 is MNHEY and CDR2 SVGEGT. With V trimmed by 7 bases and J by 2 bases, 11 bases remained unmatched. CDR3 DNA sequence: TGTGCCAGCACCATGGACAGGGCCTTACCCACAGATACGCAGTATTTT. Encoded protein: CASTMDRALPTDTQYF.